This TCR beta chain was observed in a study of blood T cells in healthy people across ages. A second PCR, run for about 6 to 11 cycles, used a sample-barcoded 5' primer plus a J-beta primer mix. TCRdb independently ran MiXCR on the 5' RACE reads; one entry per CDR3 protein. The sample shows about 1.8 million distinct CDR3 sequences, around 48% of them seen only once. Donors were systemically healthy Caucasian individuals from Russia aged 6 to 90 years. At least 5 micrograms of total RNA were extracted per sample. The CDR3 loop spans 15 amino acids. Looked up from germline, CDR1 is MNHNS and CDR2 is SASEGT. Losses at the gene ends were 7 bases for V and 4 bases for J; bases not matched to a gene: 11.

The receptor was isolated from a woman between 40 and 50 years old in good health. This chain uses TRBV6-1 with TRBJ2-3; TRBD1 matches at 7 bases. Source material: blood. The CDR3 reads CASTAQVTGADTQYF. CDR3 coding DNA: TGTGCCAGCACCGCCCAGGTCACAGGGGCAGATACGCAGTATTTT.